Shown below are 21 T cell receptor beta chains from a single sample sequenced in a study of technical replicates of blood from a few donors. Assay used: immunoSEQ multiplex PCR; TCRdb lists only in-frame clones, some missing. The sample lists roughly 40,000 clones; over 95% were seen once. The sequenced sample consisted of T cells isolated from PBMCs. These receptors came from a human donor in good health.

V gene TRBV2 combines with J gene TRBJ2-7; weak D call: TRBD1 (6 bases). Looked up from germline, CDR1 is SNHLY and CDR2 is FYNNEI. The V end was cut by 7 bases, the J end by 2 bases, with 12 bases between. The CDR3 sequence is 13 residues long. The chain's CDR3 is CASNRDGTYEQYF. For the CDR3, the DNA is TGTGCCAGCAACAGGGACGGTACCTACGAGCAGTACTTC. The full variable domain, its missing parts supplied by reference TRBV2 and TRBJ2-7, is EPEVTQTPSHQVTQMGQEVILRCVPISNHLYFYWYRQILGQKVEFLVSFYNNEISEKSEIFDDQFSVERPDGSNFTLKIRSTKLEDSAMYFCASNRDGTYEQYFGPGTRLTVT.

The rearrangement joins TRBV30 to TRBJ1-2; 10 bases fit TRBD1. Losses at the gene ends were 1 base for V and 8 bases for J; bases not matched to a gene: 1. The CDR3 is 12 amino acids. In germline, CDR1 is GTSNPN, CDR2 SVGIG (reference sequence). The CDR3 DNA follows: TGTGCCTGGAGTGGGGACAGGGGAGGCTACACCTTC. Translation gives CAWSGDRGGYTF.

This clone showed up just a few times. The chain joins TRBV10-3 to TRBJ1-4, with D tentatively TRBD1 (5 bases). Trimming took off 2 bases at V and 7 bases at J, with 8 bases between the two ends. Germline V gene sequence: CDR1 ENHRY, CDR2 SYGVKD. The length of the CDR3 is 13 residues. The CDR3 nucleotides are TGTGCCATCAGTGAGGCTAGGGGTGAAAAACTGTTTTTT. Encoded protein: CAISEARGEKLFF.

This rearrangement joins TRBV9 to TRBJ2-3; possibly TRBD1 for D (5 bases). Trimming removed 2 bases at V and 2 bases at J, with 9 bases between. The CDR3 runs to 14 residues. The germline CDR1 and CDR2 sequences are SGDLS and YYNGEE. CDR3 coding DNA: TGTGCCAGCAGCGTTATGGGGCACACAGATACGCAGTATTTT. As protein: CASSVMGHTDTQYF.

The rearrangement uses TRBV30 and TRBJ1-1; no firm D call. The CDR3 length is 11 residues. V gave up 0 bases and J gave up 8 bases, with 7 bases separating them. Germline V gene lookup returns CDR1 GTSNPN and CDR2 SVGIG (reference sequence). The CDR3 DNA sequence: TGTGCCTGGAGTGTAAATCTGGAAGCTTTCTTT. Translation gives CAWSVNLEAFF.

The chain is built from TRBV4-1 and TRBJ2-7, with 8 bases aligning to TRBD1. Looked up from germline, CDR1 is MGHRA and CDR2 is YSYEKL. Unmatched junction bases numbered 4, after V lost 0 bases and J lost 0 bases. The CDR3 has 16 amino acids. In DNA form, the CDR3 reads TGCGCCAGCAGCCAAGACTGGACAGGGAGCTCCTACGAGCAGTACTTC. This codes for CASSQDWTGSSYEQYF.

The CDR3 protein is CASRLTGGTYEQYF. The DNA of the CDR3 is TGCGCCAGCAGGCTGACAGGGGGCACCTACGAGCAGTACTTC. The chain links TRBV10-2 to TRBJ2-7, with TRBD1 matching over 10 bases. V shed 6 bases, J shed 2 bases, and the junction held 4 bases outside the gene matches. CDR1 is WSHSY, CDR2 SAAADI, per germline. This CDR3 contains 14 residues.

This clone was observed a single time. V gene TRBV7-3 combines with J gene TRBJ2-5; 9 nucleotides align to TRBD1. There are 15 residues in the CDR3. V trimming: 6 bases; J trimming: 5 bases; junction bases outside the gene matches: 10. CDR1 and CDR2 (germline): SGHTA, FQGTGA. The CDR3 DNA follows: TGTGCCAGCAGAACTATGGACAGGGGTATGGAGACCCAGTACTTC. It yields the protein CASRTMDRGMETQYF. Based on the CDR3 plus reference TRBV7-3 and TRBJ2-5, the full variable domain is GAGVSQTPSNKVTEKGKYVELRCDPISGHTALYWYRQSLGQGPEFLIYFQGTGAADDSGLPNDRFFAVRPEGSVSTLKIQRTERGDSAVYLCASRTMDRGMETQYFGPGTRLLVL.

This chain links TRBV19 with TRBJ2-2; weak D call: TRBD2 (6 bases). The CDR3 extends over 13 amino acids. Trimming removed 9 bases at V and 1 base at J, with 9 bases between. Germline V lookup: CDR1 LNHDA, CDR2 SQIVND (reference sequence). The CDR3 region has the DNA TGTGCCAGGCGGGACGGGAACACCGGGGAGCTGTTTTTT. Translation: CARRDGNTGELFF. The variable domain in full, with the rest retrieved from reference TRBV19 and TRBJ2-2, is DGGITQSPKYLFRKEGQNVTLSCEQNLNHDAMYWYRQDPGQGLRLIYYSQIVNDFQKGDIAEGYSVSREKKESFPLTVTSAQKNPTAFYLCARRDGNTGELFFGEGSRLTVL.

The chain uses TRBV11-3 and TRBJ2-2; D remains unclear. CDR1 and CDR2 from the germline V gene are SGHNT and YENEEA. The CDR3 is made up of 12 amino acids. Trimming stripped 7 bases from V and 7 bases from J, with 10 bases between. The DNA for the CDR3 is TGTGCCAGCAATCTAGTTATCGGGGAGCTGTTTTTT. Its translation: CASNLVIGELFF. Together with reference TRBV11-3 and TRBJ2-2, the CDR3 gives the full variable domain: EAGVVQSPRYKIIEKKQPVAFWCNPISGHNTLYWYLQNLGQGPELLIRYENEEAVDDSQLPKDRFSAERLKGVDSTLKIQPAELGDSAVYLCASNLVIGELFFGEGSRLTVL.

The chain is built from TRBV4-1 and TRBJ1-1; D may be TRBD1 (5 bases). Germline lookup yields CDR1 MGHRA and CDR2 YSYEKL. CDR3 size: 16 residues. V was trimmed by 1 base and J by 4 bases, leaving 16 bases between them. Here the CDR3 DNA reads TGCGCCAGCAGCCAAGGGCGGGGGGAAGTTGTCACTGAAGCTTTCTTT. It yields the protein CASSQGRGEVVTEAFF.

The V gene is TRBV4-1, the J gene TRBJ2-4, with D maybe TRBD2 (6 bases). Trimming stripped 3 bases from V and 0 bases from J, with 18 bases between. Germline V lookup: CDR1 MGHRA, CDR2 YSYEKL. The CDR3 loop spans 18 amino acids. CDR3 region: CASSHLEAGILAKNIQYF. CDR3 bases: TGCGCCAGCAGCCACCTCGAAGCGGGCATTTTAGCCAAAAACATTCAGTACTTC.

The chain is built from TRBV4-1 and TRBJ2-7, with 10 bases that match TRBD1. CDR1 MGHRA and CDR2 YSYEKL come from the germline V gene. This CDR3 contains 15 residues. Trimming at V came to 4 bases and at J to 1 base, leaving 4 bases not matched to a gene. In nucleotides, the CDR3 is TGCGCCAGCAGCCCGGGACAGGGGCCTTCCTACGAGCAGTACTTC. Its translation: CASSPGQGPSYEQYF.

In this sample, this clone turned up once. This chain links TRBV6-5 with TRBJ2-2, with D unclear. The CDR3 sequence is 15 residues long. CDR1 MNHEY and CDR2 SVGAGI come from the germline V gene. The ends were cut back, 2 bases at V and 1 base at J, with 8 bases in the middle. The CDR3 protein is CASSYRLENTGELFF. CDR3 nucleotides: TGTGCCAGCAGTTACAGACTGGAGAACACCGGGGAGCTGTTTTTT.

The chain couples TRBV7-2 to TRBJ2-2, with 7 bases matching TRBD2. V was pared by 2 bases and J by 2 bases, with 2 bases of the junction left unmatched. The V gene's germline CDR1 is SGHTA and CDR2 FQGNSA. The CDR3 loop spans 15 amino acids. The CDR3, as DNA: TGTGCCAGCAGCTTAACGGGGGGAAACACCGGGGAGCTGTTTTTT. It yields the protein CASSLTGGNTGELFF.

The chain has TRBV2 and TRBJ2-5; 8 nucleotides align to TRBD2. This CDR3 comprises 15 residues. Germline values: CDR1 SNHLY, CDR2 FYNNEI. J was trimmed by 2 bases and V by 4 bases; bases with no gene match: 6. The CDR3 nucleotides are TGTGCCAGCAGTGTCGAACTAGCGGAACAAGAGACCCAGTACTTC. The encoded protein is CASSVELAEQETQYF.

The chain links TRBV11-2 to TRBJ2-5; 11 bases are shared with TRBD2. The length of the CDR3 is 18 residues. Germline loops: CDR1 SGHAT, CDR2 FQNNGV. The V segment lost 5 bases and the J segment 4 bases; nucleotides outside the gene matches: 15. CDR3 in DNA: TGTGCCAGCAGCCCCGGGACTAGCGGATCCCAAGCCATAGAGACCCAGTACTTC. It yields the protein CASSPGTSGSQAIETQYF.

CDR3 loop: CASSLVEYQETQYF. Here the CDR3 DNA reads TGCGCCAGCAGCTTGGTAGAATACCAAGAGACCCAGTACTTC. The chain carries TRBV5-1 and TRBJ2-5; no definite D call. Per germline, CDR1 SGHRS and CDR2 YFSETQ. This CDR3 has 14 amino acids. V lost 0 bases and J lost 0, with 6 bases in between.

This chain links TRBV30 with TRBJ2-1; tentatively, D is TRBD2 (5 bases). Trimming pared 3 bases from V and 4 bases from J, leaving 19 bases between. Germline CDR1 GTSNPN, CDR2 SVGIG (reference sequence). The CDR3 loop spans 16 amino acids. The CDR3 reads CAWSVWGAESYNEQFF. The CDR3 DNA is TGTGCCTGGAGCGTGTGGGGAGCGGAATCTTACAATGAGCAGTTCTTC.

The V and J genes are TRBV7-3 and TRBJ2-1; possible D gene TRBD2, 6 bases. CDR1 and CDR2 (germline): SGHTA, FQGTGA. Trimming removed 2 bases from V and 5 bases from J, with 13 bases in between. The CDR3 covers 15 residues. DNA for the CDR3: TGTGCCAGCAGCTTATATACGCGGGGAAACAATGAGCAGTTCTTC. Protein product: CASSLYTRGNNEQFF.

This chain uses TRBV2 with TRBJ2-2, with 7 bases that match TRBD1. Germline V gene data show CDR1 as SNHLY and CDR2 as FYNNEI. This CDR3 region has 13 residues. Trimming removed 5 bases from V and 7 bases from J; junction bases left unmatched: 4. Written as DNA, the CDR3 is TGTGCCAGCAGTAACAGGGGTTACGGGGAGCTGTTTTTT. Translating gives CASSNRGYGELFF.